This T cell receptor (beta chain) came from a study of cytomegalovirus exposure and HLA in healthy donors. Study conclusions and caveats: In a later analysis, TCR association rates varied by HLA locus: DRB1 most, HLA-C fewest.

Notes on this clone: The antigen is not known.

The V gene's germline CDR1 is SGHRS and CDR2 YFSETQ. There are 16 residues in the CDR3. The trim removed 4 bases at V and 6 bases at J, leaving 7 bases unmatched. 13 Jbeta primers and 60 Vbeta primers were used for the PCR. Profiling relied on immunoSEQ multiplex PCR, and the TCRdb table lists in-frame clones only, not all of them. The data contain about 260,000 clones, approximately 84% of them singletons. The TCR was taken from a middle-aged woman in good health and CMV-seropositive. Material: PBMCs. The chain carries TRBV5-1 and TRBJ2-2; TRBD1 aligns across 12 bases. CDR3 protein: CASSGTGGKGPGELFF. CDR3 nucleotides: TGCGCCAGCAGCGGGACAGGGGGCAAGGGTCCCGGGGAGCTGTTTTTT.